This TCR beta chain appears in the sequencing data of a study of blood T cell repertoires in COVID-19. As for the study in general: Whether acute or convalescent, the COVID-19 samples came from the United States, Italy and Spain. The cDNA or gDNA used as material had been derived from T cells, B-cell-depleted T cells, or PBMCs.

As handled by the study authors: Estimation of nucleated cell counts was performed using reference gene primer amplification. Clones were read by immunoSEQ multiplex PCR, and TCRdb kept only the in-frame ones, dropping some. D and trimming come from the DNA, and the V and J calls and clone size come from that table. The sample shows roughly 92,000 clones, approximately 86% of them seen only once. The CDR3 totals 17 residues. V was trimmed by 5 bases and J by 2 bases, leaving 22 bases between them. Looked up from germline, CDR1 is MNHEY and CDR2 is SMNVEV (reference sequence). The clonotype originates from a man aged 45 to 65 with acute or convalescent COVID-19. The sample was peripheral blood. The V and J genes are TRBV27 and TRBJ2-7, with a weak D call TRBD2 (6 bases). CDR3 residues: CASSPSSFGSLPYEQYF. Written as DNA, the CDR3 is TGTGCCAGCAGTCCCTCCTCGTTCGGGAGCCTTCCCTACGAGCAGTACTTC.